The 11 T cell receptor beta chains listed next were all sequenced from one sample in a study of blood T cell repertoires in COVID-19. The repertoire was sequenced with immunoSEQ multiplex PCR; TCRdb's copy has only in-frame clones and lacks some. The sample yields over 20,000 clones, about 80% seen once. The sample taken for sequencing was peripheral blood. The receptors were gathered from a human donor in a cohort sampled during active COVID-19.

The chain employs TRBV12-3 or TRBV12-4 and TRBJ1-2, with 7 positions matching TRBD1. CDR3 length equals 13 residues. V shed 7 bases, J shed 5 bases, and the junction held 7 bases outside the gene matches. Here the CDR3 DNA reads TGTGCCAGCACGATACAGGGGAAATATGGCTACACCTTC. This sequence encodes CASTIQGKYGYTF.

The chain employs TRBV3-1 (or the pseudogene TRBV3-2) and TRBJ2-3, with 16 positions matching TRBD2. Germline trimming cut 1 base from V and 2 bases from J; bases unmatched to any gene: 12. Germline CDR1 LGHDT, CDR2 YNNKEL (reference sequence). The CDR3 length is 21 residues. CDR3 residues: CASSQGAGGTSGGAYTDTQYF. The CDR3 DNA is TGTGCCAGCAGCCAAGGGGCTGGAGGGACTAGCGGGGGGGCATACACAGATACGCAGTATTTT.

The chain is built from TRBV5-1 and TRBJ2-1; 7 nucleotides line up with TRBD2. There are 14 residues in the CDR3. Germline trimming cut 4 bases from V and 1 base from J; bases unmatched to any gene: 2. Germline V gene lookup returns CDR1 SGHRS and CDR2 YFSETQ. The CDR3, as DNA: TGCGCCAGCAGCGGGGGGGATTCCTACAATGAGCAGTTCTTC. As protein: CASSGGDSYNEQFF.

V gene TRBV7-2 combines with J gene TRBJ1-1; possible D gene TRBD1, 6 bases. The CDR3 length is 14 residues. From germline, CDR1 is SGHTA and CDR2 FQGNSA. V was trimmed by 4 bases and J by 1 base, leaving 10 bases between them. CDR3 sequence: CASSSATGNTEAFF. CDR3 nucleotide sequence: TGTGCCAGCAGCTCGGCGACAGGGAACACTGAAGCTTTCTTT.

The V call is TRBV7-8, the J call TRBJ1-6, with 10 bases identical to TRBD1. The trim removed 2 bases at V and 6 bases at J, leaving 10 bases unmatched. This CDR3 has 18 amino acids. The germline gives CDR1 SGHVS, CDR2 FQNEAQ. The CDR3 sequence: CASSLIGRTGGSNSPLHF. The CDR3 region has the DNA TGTGCCAGCAGCTTAATAGGCCGGACAGGGGGAAGTAATTCACCCCTCCACTTT.

The J gene is TRBJ1-5, the V gene TRBV7-2; no clear D. Trimming took off 4 bases at V and 7 bases at J, with 29 bases between the two ends. Germline V gene data show CDR1 as SGHTA and CDR2 as FQGNSA. There are 19 residues in the CDR3. CDR3 bases: TGTGCCAGCAGCTCCCTCGACACCAACAATCTCTTGGAGGGCCAGCCCCAGCATTTT. Residues: CASSSLDTNNLLEGQPQHF. Looking up the rest from reference TRBV7-2 and TRBJ1-5 gives the full variable domain: GAGVSQSPSNKVTEKGKDVELRCDPISGHTALYWYRQSLGQGLEFLIYFQGNSAPDKSGLPSDRFSAERTGGSVSTLTIQRTQQEDSAVYLCASSSLDTNNLLEGQPQHFGDGTRLSIL.

The chain recombines TRBV5-1 with TRBJ1-2; tentative D call: TRBD1 (5 bases). V was clipped by 0 bases and J by 6 bases, with 15 bases between them. The CDR3 extends over 15 amino acids. The V gene's germline CDR1 is SGHRS and CDR2 YFSETQ. The CDR3 sequence is CASSLAGEGSDGYTF. CDR3 sequence (DNA): TGCGCCAGCAGCTTGGCGGGGGAGGGAAGTGATGGCTACACCTTC.

This chain uses TRBV28 with TRBJ1-5; D is uncertain. V was shortened by 6 bases and J by 2 bases, with 8 bases between the two germline ends. Germline V gene data show CDR1 as MDHEN and CDR2 as SYDVKM. This CDR3 comprises 13 residues. For the CDR3, the DNA is TGTGCCAGCAGGGATCAGGGCAATCAGCCCCAGCATTTT. Translation: CASRDQGNQPQHF.

The J gene is TRBJ1-1, the V gene TRBV3-1 (or the pseudogene TRBV3-2), with D possibly matching TRBD1 (6 bases). Trimming stripped 0 bases from V and 0 bases from J, with 17 bases between. The CDR3 has 18 residues. Per the germline V gene, CDR1 is LGHDT and CDR2 is YNNKEL (reference sequence). The CDR3 is CASSQDRGGGGMNTEAFF. The CDR3 coding sequence is TGTGCCAGCAGCCAAGATCGCGGGGGAGGGGGAATGAACACTGAAGCTTTCTTT.

V usage is TRBV6-4 and J usage is TRBJ2-3, with 9 bases that match TRBD2. Per the germline V gene, CDR1 is MRHNA and CDR2 is SNTAGT. Trimming removed 2 bases from V and 5 bases from J; junction bases left unmatched: 8. The CDR3 contains 16 residues. The CDR3 is CASSDTGGGAEDTQYF. CDR3 sequence (DNA): TGTGCCAGCAGTGACACCGGCGGGGGGGCCGAAGATACGCAGTATTTT.

This clone was recorded a few times. The chain carries TRBV6-6 and TRBJ2-3; unclear D gene. V lost 7 bases and J 0 bases, leaving 14 bases between the germline ends. In germline, CDR1 is MNHNY, CDR2 SVGAGI (reference sequence). The CDR3 length is 15 residues. CDR3 DNA sequence: TGTGCCAGCACTAGATTGGGTATTAGCACAGATACGCAGTATTTT. It is translated as CASTRLGISTDTQYF.